The TCR beta chain described here comes from a study of immune characterization of retroperitoneal liposarcoma. This clonotype came up a few times. TCRdb independently ran MiXCR on the PCR reads; one entry per CDR3 protein. Of some 11,000 distinct CDR3 sequences in the sample, around a quarter were seen once. The CDR3 is 16 amino acids. Germline lookup yields CDR1 SGHAT and CDR2 FQNNGV. J lost 6 bases, V lost 5 bases, and 15 bases had no gene match. The chain joins TRBV11-2 to TRBJ1-2; 7 bases agree with TRBD1. Input material: tumor tissue. The TCR originated in a male donor with retroperitoneal liposarcoma. The CDR3 DNA follows: TGTGCCAGCAGCGCCCGGGACAGCGCCTCAACTAATGGCTACACCTTC. This encodes CASSARDSASTNGYTF.